The TCR beta chain described here comes from a study of spatial heterogeneity in lung cancer. Study-level information: The study consistently detected more beta-chain than alpha-chain sequences.

Time point noted: sample taken at primary tumor resection. There were roughly 78 donors, all of them untreated patients with early-stage non-small cell lung cancer. Sequencing of whole RNA from tumor, nontumor lung or frozen PBMC involved no sorting. TCRdb reprocessed the 5' RACE reads via MiXCR and lists one record per CDR3 protein. The table includes several thousand distinct CDR3 sequences, roughly a tenth detected once. The germline V gene encodes CDR1 MNHEY and CDR2 SMNVEV (reference sequence). The CDR3 has 14 residues. Trimming removed 6 bases from V and 8 bases from J; junction bases left unmatched: 10. Overall study findings and caveats: Expanded intratumoral alpha and beta TCR counts tracked tumor mutation counts.

Points on this clonotype: Its antigen is unknown.

The sample consisted of lung tumor tissue, taken at surgery. This TCR was recovered from a male donor with early-stage non-small cell lung cancer. The chain joins TRBV27 to TRBJ2-3; 8 bases map to TRBD2. Written as DNA, the CDR3 is TGTGCCAGCAGGGGACTAGAAATTTCGGGTACGCAGTATTTT. Translating gives CASRGLEISGTQYF.